One and the same sample provided the 7 T cell receptor beta chains below, sequenced in a study of identical twins. TCRdb re-analysed the 5' RACE reads in MiXCR, keeping a single row per CDR3 protein. The top ten hold 4% to 5% of the sample, which has around 250,000 distinct CDR3 sequences, more than 9.5% seen once. Separately, the same data were catalogued under a study of yellow fever vaccine responses in identical twins.

What was sequenced was memory (CD45RO+) T cells sorted from blood. The receptors stem from a woman under 30 in good health.

CDR3: CASRAGGPTDTQYF. The CDR3 DNA reads TGCGCCAGCAGAGCCGGGGGACCCACAGATACGCAGTATTTT. The gene calls are TRBV5-1 and TRBJ2-3; D perhaps matches TRBD2 (6 bases). The CDR3 is 14 amino acids. The V gene's germline CDR1 is SGHRS and CDR2 YFSETQ. V lost 5 bases and J 2 bases, leaving 12 bases between the germline ends.

This clonotype was found once. The chain joins TRBV7-2 to TRBJ2-7, with D possibly TRBD1 on 5 matching bases. The germline V gene has CDR1 SGHTA and CDR2 FQGNSA. Trimming took off 1 base at V and 2 bases at J, with 9 bases between the two ends. The CDR3 is 14 amino acids. CDR3 nucleotide sequence: TGTGCCAGCAGCTTAGTTCGACAGACCTACGAGCAGTACTTC. Translated, it gives CASSLVRQTYEQYF.

The rearrangement links TRBV24-1 to TRBJ1-2; the match to TRBD1 covers 11 bases. Unmatched junction bases numbered 4, after V lost 4 bases and J lost 4 bases. This CDR3 has 15 residues. Germline-derived CDR1 and CDR2 are KGHDR and SFDVKD. The CDR3 here is CATSDGQGAGYGYTF. The DNA of the CDR3 is TGTGCCACCAGTGACGGACAGGGGGCAGGCTATGGCTACACCTTC.

This clonotype was observed a handful of times. The rearrangement uses TRBV6-7 and TRBJ2-5; D perhaps matches TRBD1 (5 bases). TRBV6-7 is an open reading frame whose function is uncertain. Between the trimmed V and J ends, which lost 6 bases and 4 bases, there was a span of 9 bases. The CDR3 is 12 amino acids. The CDR3 DNA follows: TGTGCCAGCAGCAGGGTTTCAGAGACCCAGTACTTC. Encoded protein: CASSRVSETQYF.

This clonotype appeared a few times. The V gene is TRBV6-5, the J gene TRBJ1-6; TRBD1 is a possible D gene (6 bases). The ends were cut back, 4 bases at V and 0 bases at J, with 10 bases in the middle. Looked up from germline, CDR1 is MNHEY and CDR2 is SVGAGI. CDR3 length: 16 amino acids. The CDR3 sequence: CASSSDRSSYNSPLHF. In DNA, the CDR3 is TGTGCCAGCAGTTCTGACAGGAGCTCCTATAATTCACCCCTCCACTTT.

The genes are TRBV5-5 and TRBJ2-3, with D perhaps being TRBD1 or TRBD2 (5 bases each). The CDR3 loop spans 15 amino acids. V was trimmed by 9 bases and J by 1 base, leaving 18 bases between them. Germline lookup yields CDR1 SGHKS and CDR2 YYEKEE (reference sequence). In DNA form, the CDR3 reads TGTGCCAAGGTAACCGACGGGACCTGCACAGATACGCAGTATTTT. Translated: CAKVTDGTCTDTQYF.

This clonotype was detected many times. The V call is TRBV4-2, the J call TRBJ1-1, with 7 bases identical to TRBD1. CDR3 length: 15 residues. Looked up from germline, CDR1 is LGHNA and CDR2 is YNFKEQ. V shed 4 bases, J shed 2 bases, and the junction held 7 bases outside the gene matches. CDR3 residues: CASSPLGQLNTEAFF. CDR3 DNA: TGTGCCAGCAGCCCCTTGGGACAGCTTAACACTGAAGCTTTCTTT.